The TCR beta chain under discussion was sequenced for a study of breast tumors, draining lymph nodes, adjacent tissues. Germline CDR1 reads DFQATT; CDR2 reads SNEGSKA (reference sequence). After removal of 4 bases from V and 0 bases from J, the junction contained 0 bases not matched to a gene. This CDR3 is 13 amino acids long. Samples came from axillary lymph nodes draining the breast cancer. TCRdb ran MiXCR on the multiplex PCR reads and lists one entry per CDR3 protein. Of 290,000 or so distinct CDR3 sequences detected, 30% to 35% appear once; the ten largest clones hold over 0.95%. This clonotype was recorded many times. What it binds is unknown. Findings and caveats of the study: Compared with lymph nodes, tumors were less diverse; compared with nontumor tissue, more.

The sequenced sample was axillary lymph node tissue. The receptor was isolated from a female donor with breast cancer. Some clones in this sample may be carry-over from other donors' samples. The rearrangement joins TRBV20-1 to TRBJ2-3, with 8 nucleotides matching TRBD2. CDR3 nucleotide sequence: TGCAGTGCTACTAGCGGGAGCACAGATACGCAGTATTTT. Protein product: CSATSGSTDTQYF.